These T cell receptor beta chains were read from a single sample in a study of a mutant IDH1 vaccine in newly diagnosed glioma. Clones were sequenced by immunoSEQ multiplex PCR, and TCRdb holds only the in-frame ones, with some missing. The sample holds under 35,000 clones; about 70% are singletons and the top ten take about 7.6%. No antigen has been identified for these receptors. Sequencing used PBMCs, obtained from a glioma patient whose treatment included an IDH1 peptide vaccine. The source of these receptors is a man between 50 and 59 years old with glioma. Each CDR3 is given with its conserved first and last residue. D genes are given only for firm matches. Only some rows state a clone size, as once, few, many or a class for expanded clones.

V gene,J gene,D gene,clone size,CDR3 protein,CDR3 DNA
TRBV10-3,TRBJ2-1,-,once,CAISESKGGRGEIDNEQFF,TGTGCCATCAGTGAGTCGAAAGGGGGCAGGGGGGAGATTGATAATGAGCAGTTCTTC
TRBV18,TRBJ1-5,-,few,CASSPRGAPNQPQHF,TGTGCCAGCTCACCTAGGGGCGCTCCCAATCAGCCCCAGCATTTT
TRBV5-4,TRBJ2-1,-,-,CASSLVGAGEQFF,TGTGCCAGCAGCTTGGTAGGGGCAGGAGAGCAGTTCTTC
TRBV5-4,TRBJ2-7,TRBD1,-,CASSSTGTGAEQYF,TGTGCCAGCAGCTCCACCGGGACAGGGGCCGAGCAGTACTTC
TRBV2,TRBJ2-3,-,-,CASSETSWADTQYF,TGTGCCAGCAGTGAAACGTCATGGGCAGATACGCAGTATTTT
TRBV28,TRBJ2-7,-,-,CASRSGGDSQYF,TGTGCCAGCAGATCCGGCGGGGACTCGCAGTACTTC
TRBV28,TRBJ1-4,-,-,CASLTEGEGKLFF,TGTGCCAGCCTGACTGAGGGGGAGGGAAAACTGTTTTTT
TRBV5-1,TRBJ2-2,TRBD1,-,CASRQGPLNTGELFF,TGCGCCAGCAGACAGGGGCCCTTGAACACCGGGGAGCTGTTTTTT
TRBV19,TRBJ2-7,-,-,CASSSGSRNFYEQYF,TGTGCCAGTTCCTCGGGCTCCCGTAATTTCTACGAGCAGTACTTC
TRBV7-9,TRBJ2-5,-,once,CASSSEGETQYF,TGTGCCAGCAGCTCAGAGGGGGAGACCCAGTACTTC
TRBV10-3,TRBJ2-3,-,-,CAIMAPSDDTQYF,TGTGCCATCATGGCCCCTAGCGATGATACGCAGTATTTT
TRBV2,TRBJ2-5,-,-,CASSARLGEETQYF,TGTGCCAGCAGTGCTCGGCTAGGCGAAGAGACCCAGTACTTC
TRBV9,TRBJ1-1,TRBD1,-,CASTMGGQANTEAFF,TGTGCCAGCACCATGGGAGGACAGGCGAACACTGAAGCTTTCTTT
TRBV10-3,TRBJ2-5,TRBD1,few,CATTGAGETQYF,TGTGCCACCACAGGGGCCGGGGAGACCCAGTACTTC
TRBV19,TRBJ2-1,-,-,CASSSVSSYNEQFF,TGTGCCAGTAGTTCGGTCAGCTCCTACAATGAGCAGTTCTTC
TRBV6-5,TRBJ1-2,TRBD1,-,CASSRDRGKYGYTF,TGTGCCAGCAGCCGCGACAGGGGCAAATATGGCTACACCTTC
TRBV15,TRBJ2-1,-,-,CATSLLDNEQFF,TGTGCCACCAGTCTACTGGACAATGAGCAGTTCTTC
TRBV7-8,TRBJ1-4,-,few,CASSTQDSTNEKLFF,TGTGCCAGCAGCACCCAGGACTCAACTAATGAAAAACTGTTTTTT
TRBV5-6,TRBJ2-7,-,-,CASSLRPQGRYEQYF,TGTGCCAGCAGCTTGAGACCCCAGGGAAGATACGAGCAGTACTTC
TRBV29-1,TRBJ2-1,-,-,CSVDGIRFDNEQFF,TGCAGCGTGGACGGGATCAGATTCGACAATGAGCAGTTCTTC
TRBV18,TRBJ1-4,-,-,CASSPGRPGNEKLFF,TGTGCCAGCTCACCCGGGAGACCGGGTAATGAAAAACTGTTTTTT
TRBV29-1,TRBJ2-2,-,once,CSVGEGTNTGELFF,TGCAGCGTTGGTGAGGGGACGAACACCGGGGAGCTGTTTTTT
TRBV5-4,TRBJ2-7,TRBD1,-,CASSFRDRGSYEQYF,TGTGCCAGCAGCTTTCGGGACAGGGGCTCCTACGAGCAGTACTTC
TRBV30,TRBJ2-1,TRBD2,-,CAWTSGGAVEQFF,TGTGCCTGGACTAGCGGGGGGGCCGTTGAGCAGTTCTTC
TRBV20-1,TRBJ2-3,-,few,CSANPTDTQYF,TGCAGTGCTAATCCCACAGATACGCAGTATTTT
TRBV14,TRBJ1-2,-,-,CASSQEVQAYGYTF,TGTGCCAGCAGCCAAGAGGTGCAGGCCTATGGCTACACCTTC
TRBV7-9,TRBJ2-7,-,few,CASSSMTTWEQYF,TGTGCCAGCAGCTCAATGACGACCTGGGAGCAGTACTTC
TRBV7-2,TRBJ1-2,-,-,CASSLAEGFGYTF,TGTGCCAGCAGCTTAGCGGAAGGGTTTGGCTACACCTTC
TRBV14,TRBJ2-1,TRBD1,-,CASSYYRDRDNEQFF,TGTGCCAGCAGCTACTACCGGGACAGGGACAATGAGCAGTTCTTC
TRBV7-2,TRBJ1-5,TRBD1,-,CASSRTGGGNQPQHF,TGTGCCAGCAGCCGGACAGGGGGCGGCAATCAGCCCCAGCATTTT
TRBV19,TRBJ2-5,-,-,CASSIGPAQETQYF,TGTGCCAGTAGTATAGGACCGGCTCAAGAGACCCAGTACTTC
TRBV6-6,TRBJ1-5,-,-,CASSRWGQGGSQPQHF,TGTGCCAGCAGTCGCTGGGGGCAGGGAGGGAGTCAGCCCCAGCATTTT
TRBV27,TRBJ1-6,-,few,CASISVPGNSPLHF,TGTGCCAGCATCTCCGTCCCCGGTAATTCACCCCTCCACTTT
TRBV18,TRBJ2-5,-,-,CASSPPYQETQYF,TGTGCCAGCTCACCACCGTACCAAGAGACCCAGTACTTC
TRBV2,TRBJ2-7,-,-,CASSGRIEYF,TGTGCCAGCAGCGGAAGGATTGAGTACTTC
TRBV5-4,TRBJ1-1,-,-,CASSLRAGTTEAFF,TGTGCCAGCAGCTTGAGGGCAGGAACCACTGAAGCTTTCTTT
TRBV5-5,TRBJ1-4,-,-,CASSFLLFSTNEKLFF,TGTGCCAGCAGCTTTCTCTTGTTTTCAACTAATGAAAAACTGTTTTTT
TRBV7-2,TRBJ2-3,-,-,CASSRDSLGRDTQYF,TGTGCCAGCAGTCGGGACTCCCTAGGAAGAGATACGCAGTATTTT
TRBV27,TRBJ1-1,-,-,CASSPLFGQFVEAFF,TGTGCCAGCAGTCCCCTTTTCGGGCAGTTTGTAGAAGCTTTCTTT
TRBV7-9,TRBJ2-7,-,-,CASSLIVGEQYF,TGTGCCAGCAGCTTAATCGTAGGTGAGCAGTACTTC
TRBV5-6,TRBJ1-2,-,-,CASSSITVPNYGYTF,TGTGCCAGCAGCTCTATTACAGTACCGAACTATGGCTACACCTTC
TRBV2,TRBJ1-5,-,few,CASREGSSNQPQHF,TGTGCCAGCAGGGAAGGATCGAGCAATCAGCCCCAGCATTTT
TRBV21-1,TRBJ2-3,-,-,CASSKYWRSTSTDTQYF,TGTGCCAGCAGCAAATACTGGAGGTCTACTAGCACAGATACGCAGTATTTT
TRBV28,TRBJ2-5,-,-,CASGLVAQETQYF,TGTGCCAGCGGGTTGGTAGCACAAGAGACCCAGTACTTC
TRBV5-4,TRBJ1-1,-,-,CASSLARDNTEAFF,TGTGCCAGCAGCTTGGCCAGGGATAACACTGAAGCTTTCTTT
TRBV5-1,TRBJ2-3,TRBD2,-,CASRRGTSVADTQYF,TGCGCCAGCAGGAGAGGGACTAGCGTTGCAGATACGCAGTATTTT
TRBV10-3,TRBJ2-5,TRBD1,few,CAISKSGTDETQYF,TGTGCCATCAGTAAATCCGGGACAGACGAGACCCAGTACTTC